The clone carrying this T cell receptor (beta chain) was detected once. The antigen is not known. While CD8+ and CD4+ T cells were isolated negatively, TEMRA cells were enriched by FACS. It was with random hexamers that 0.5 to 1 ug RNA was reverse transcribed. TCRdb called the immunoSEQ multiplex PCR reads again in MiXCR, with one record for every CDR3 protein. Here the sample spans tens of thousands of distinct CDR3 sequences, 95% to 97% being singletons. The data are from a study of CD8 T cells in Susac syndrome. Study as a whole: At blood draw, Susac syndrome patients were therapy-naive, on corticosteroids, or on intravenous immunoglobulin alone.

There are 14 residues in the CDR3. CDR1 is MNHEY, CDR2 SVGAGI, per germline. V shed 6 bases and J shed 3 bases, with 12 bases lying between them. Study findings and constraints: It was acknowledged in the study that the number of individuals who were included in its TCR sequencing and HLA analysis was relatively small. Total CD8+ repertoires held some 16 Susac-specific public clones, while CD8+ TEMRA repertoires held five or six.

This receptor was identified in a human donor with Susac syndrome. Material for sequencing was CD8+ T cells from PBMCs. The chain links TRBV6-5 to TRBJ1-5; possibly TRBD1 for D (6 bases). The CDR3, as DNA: TGTGCCAGCAGCCTCAGGGGAGACAATCAGCCCCAGCATTTT. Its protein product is CASSLRGDNQPQHF.